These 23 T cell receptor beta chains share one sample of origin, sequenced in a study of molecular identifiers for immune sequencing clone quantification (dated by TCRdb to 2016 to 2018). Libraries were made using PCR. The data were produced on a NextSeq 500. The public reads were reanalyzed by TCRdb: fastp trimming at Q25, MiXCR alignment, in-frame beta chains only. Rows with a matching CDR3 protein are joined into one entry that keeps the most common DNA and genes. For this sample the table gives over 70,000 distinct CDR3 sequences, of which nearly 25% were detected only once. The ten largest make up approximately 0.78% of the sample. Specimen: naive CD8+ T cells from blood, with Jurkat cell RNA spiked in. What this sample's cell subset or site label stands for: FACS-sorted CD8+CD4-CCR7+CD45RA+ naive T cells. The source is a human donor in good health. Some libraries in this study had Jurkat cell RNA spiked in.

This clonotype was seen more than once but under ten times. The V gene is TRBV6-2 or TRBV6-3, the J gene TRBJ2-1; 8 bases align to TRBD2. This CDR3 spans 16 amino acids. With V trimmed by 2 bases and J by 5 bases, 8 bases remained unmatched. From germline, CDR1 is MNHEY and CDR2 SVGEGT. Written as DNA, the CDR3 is TGTGCCAGCAGTTACCTCCTAGGTAGCGGGGACAATGAGCAGTTCTTC. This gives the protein CASSYLLGSGDNEQFF.

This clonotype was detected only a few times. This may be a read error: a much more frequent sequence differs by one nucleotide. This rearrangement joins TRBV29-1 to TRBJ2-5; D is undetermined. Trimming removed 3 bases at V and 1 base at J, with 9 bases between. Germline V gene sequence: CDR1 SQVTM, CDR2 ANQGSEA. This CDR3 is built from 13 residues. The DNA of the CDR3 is TGCAGCGTTGATCTTAAGACCCAAGAGACCCAGTACTTC. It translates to CSVDLKTQETQYF.

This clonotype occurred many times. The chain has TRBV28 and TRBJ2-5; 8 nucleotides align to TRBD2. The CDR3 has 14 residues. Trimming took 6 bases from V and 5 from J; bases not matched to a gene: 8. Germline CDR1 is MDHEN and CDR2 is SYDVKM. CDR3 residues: CASSQGTRRETQYF. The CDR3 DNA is TGTGCCAGCAGCCAAGGGACTAGGCGGGAGACCCAGTACTTC.

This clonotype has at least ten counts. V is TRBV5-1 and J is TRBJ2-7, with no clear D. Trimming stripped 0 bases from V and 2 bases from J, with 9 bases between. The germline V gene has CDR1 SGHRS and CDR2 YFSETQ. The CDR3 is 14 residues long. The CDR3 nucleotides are TGCGCCAGCAGCTTGGGGTCAACCACCTACGAGCAGTACTTC. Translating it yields CASSLGSTTYEQYF.

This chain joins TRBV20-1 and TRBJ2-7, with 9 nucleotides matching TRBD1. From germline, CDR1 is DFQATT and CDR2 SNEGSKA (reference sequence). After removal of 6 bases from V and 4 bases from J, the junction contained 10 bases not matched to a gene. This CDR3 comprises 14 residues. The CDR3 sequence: CSAKPGTGWYEQYF. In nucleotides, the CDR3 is TGCAGTGCCAAACCCGGGACAGGGTGGTACGAGCAGTACTTC.

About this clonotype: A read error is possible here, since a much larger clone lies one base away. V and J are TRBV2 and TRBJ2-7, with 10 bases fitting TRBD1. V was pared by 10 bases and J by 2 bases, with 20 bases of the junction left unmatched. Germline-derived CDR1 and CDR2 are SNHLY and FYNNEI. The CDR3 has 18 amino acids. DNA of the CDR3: TGTGCCAACGCGGCCGGGACAGGGGATCGGTTTCGACCCTACGAGCAGTACTTC. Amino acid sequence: CANAAGTGDRFRPYEQYF.

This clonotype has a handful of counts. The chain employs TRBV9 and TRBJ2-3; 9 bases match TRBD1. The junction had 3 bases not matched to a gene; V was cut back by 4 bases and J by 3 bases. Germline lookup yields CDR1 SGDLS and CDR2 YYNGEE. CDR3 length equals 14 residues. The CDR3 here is CASSRDRDTDTQYF. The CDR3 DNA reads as TGTGCCAGCAGCAGGGACAGGGATACAGATACGCAGTATTTT.

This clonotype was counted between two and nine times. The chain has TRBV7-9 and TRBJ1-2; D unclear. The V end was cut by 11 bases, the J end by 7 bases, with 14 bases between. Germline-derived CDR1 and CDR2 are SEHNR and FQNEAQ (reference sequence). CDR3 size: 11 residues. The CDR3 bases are TGTGCCGTAGAGGCAGGATCTGGCTACACCTTC. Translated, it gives CAVEAGSGYTF.

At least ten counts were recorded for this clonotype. CDR3 region: CASSPGTGLFEQFF. In nucleotides, the CDR3 is TGTGCCAGTAGCCCCGGGACAGGGTTATTTGAGCAGTTCTTC. The chain has TRBV19 and TRBJ2-1, with 9 bases identical to TRBD1. V lost 6 bases and J lost 9; bases outside the gene matches: 9. From germline, CDR1 is LNHDA and CDR2 SQIVND (reference sequence). This CDR3 contains 14 residues.

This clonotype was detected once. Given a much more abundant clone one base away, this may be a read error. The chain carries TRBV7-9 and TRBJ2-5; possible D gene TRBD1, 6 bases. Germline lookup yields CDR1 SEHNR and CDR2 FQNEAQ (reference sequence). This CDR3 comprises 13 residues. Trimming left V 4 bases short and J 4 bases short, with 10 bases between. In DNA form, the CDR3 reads TGTGCCAGCAGCTCGGACAGCCGAGAGACCCAGTACTTC. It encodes CASSSDSRETQYF.

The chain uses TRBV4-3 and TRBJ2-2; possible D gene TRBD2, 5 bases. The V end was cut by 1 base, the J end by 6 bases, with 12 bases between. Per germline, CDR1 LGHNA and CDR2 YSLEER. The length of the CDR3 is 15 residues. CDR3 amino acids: CASSQGRSGSGELFF. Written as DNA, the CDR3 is TGCGCCAGCAGCCAAGGTCGTTCGGGGTCCGGGGAGCTGTTTTTT.

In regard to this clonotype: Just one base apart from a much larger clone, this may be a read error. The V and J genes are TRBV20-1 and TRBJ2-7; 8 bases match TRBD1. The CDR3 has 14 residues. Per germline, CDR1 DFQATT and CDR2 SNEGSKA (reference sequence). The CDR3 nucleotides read TGCAGTGCCGCGTCGGGACAGGCGGCCTACGAGCGGTACTTC. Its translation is CSAASGQAAYERYF.

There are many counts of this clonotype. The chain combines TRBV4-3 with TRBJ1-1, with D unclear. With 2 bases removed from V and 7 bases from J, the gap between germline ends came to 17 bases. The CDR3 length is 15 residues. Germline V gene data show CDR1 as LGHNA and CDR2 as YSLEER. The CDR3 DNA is TGCGCCAGCAGCCAAATTAGAGGAGGAAGTGTTGAAGCTTTCTTT. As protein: CASSQIRGGSVEAFF.

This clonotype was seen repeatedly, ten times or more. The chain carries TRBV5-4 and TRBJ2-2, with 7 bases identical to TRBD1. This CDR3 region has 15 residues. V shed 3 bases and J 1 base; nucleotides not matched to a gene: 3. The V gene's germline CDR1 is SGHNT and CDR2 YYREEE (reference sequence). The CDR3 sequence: CASSWGQLNTGELFF. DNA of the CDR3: TGTGCCAGCAGCTGGGGACAGTTGAACACCGGGGAGCTGTTTTTT.

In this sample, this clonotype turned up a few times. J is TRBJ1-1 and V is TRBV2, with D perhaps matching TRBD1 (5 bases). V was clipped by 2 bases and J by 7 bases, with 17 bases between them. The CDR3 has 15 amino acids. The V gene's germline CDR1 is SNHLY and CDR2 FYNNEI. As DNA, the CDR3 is TGTGCCAGCAGTGAATTGCGGGCGACAGAAGATGAAGCTTTCTTT. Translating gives CASSELRATEDEAFF.

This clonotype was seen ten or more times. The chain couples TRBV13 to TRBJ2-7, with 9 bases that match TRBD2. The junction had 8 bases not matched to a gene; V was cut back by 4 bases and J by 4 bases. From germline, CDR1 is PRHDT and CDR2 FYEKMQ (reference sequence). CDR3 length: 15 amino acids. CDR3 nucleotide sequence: TGTGCCAGCAGCTGTTTGCGGGAGGGCCGGTACGAGCAGTACTTC. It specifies CASSCLREGRYEQYF.

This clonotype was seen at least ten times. The CDR3 spells CASSFSNPSNYGYTF. CDR3 coding DNA: TGTGCCAGCAGCTTCTCGAACCCCTCTAACTATGGCTACACCTTC. The chain employs TRBV5-6 and TRBJ1-2; D remains ambiguous. CDR3 length: 15 residues. Looked up from germline, CDR1 is SGHDT and CDR2 is YYEEEE. Trimming shortened V by 2 bases and J by 0 bases, and 11 bases separated the two germline ends.

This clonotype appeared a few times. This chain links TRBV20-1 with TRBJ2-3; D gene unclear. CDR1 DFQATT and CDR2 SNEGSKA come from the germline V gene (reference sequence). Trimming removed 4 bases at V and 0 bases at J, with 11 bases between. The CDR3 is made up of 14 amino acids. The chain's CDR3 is CSANWGLSTDTQYF. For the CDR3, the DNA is TGCAGTGCTAATTGGGGTCTTAGCACAGATACGCAGTATTTT.

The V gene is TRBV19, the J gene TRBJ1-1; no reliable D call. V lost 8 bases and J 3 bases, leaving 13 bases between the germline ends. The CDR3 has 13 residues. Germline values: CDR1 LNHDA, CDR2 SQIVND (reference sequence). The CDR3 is CASGPDQDTEAFF. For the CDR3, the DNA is TGTGCCAGTGGGCCAGATCAGGACACTGAAGCTTTCTTT. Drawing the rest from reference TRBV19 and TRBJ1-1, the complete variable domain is DGGITQSPKYLFRKEGQNVTLSCEQNLNHDAMYWYRQDPGQGLRLIYYSQIVNDFQKGDIAEGYSVSREKKESFPLTVTSAQKNPTAFYLCASGPDQDTEAFFGQGTRLTVV.

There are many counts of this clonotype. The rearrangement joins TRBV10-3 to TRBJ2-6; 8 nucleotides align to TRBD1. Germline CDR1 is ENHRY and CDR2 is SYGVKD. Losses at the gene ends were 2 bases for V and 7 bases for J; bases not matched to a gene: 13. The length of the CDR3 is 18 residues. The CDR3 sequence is CAISEVTGAISGANVLTF. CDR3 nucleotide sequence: TGTGCCATCAGTGAGGTGACAGGGGCTATCTCCGGAGCCAACGTCCTGACTTTC.

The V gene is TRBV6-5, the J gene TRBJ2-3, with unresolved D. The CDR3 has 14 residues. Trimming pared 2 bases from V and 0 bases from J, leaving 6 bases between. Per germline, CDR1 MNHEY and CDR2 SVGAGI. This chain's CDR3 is CASSYEDSTDTQYF. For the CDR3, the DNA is TGTGCCAGCAGTTACGAGGACAGCACAGATACGCAGTATTTT.

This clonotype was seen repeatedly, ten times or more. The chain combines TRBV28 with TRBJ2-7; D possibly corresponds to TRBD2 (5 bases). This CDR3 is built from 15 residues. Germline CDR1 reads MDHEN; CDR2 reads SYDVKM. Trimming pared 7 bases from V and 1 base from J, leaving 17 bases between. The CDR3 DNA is TGTGCCAGCACCCCGGTGGGCGGGCCGTCCTACGAGCAGTACTTC. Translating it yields CASTPVGGPSYEQYF.

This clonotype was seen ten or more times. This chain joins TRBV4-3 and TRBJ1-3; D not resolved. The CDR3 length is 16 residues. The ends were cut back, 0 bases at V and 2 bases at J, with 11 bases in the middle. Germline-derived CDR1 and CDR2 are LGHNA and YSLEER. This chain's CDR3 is CASSQDNNGAGNTIYF. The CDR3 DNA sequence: TGCGCCAGCAGCCAAGACAACAACGGAGCTGGAAACACCATATATTTT.